These 30 T cell receptor beta chains share one sample of origin, sequenced in a study of blood T cell repertoires in COVID-19. Profiling relied on immunoSEQ multiplex PCR, and the TCRdb table lists in-frame clones only, not all of them. The table includes fewer than 450,000 clones, more than 70% detected once. The sequenced sample was peripheral blood. All receptors derive from a woman aged 50 to 60 with COVID-19, enrolled during active disease.

V gene TRBV6-5 combines with J gene TRBJ1-2; D is possibly TRBD1 (6 bases). Germline CDR1 reads MNHEY; CDR2 reads SVGAGI. This CDR3 region has 13 residues. Trimming took 5 bases from V and 4 from J, leaving 11 bases between them. The CDR3 here is CASSPDRRYGYTF. CDR3 bases: TGTGCCAGCAGTCCGGACAGACGCTATGGCTACACCTTC.

The CDR3 DNA is TGTGCCAGCCTTAGCGGGGGGGCCCTAGCGGATACGCAGTATTTT. Protein sequence: CASLSGGALADTQYF. V is TRBV25-1 and J is TRBJ2-3, with 11 bases that match TRBD2. The CDR3 spans 15 residues. The V gene end was trimmed by 8 bases and the J gene end by 6 bases; junction bases not matched to a gene: 10. Germline V gene sequence: CDR1 MGHDK, CDR2 SYGVNS. Full variable domain (outside the CDR3, taken from reference TRBV25-1 and TRBJ2-3): EADIYQTPRYLVIGTGKKITLECSQTMGHDKMYWYQQDPGMELHLIHYSYGVNSTEKGDLSSESTVSRIRTEHFPLTLESARPSHTSQYLCASLSGGALADTQYFGPGTRLTVL.

The chain uses TRBV2 and TRBJ2-1, with TRBD2 matching over 9 bases. The junction had 12 bases not matched to a gene; V was cut back by 3 bases and J by 9 bases. The CDR3 extends over 16 amino acids. The germline gives CDR1 SNHLY, CDR2 FYNNEI. CDR3 region: CASSDLLAGSSGEQFF. The CDR3 bases are TGTGCCAGCAGTGACCTCCTAGCGGGGAGTAGTGGTGAGCAGTTCTTC.

In its sample, this clone was seen once. The junction departs from germline at one end; a sequencing error may be responsible. The gene calls are TRBV28 and TRBJ1-3; 7 bases are shared with TRBD1. From germline, CDR1 is MDHEN and CDR2 SYDVKM. The length of the CDR3 is 16 residues. Here the CDR3 reads CASSRGQSFSENTIYF. The DNA of the CDR3 is TGTGCCAGCAGCCGGGGACAGTCCTTCTCTGAAAACACCATATATTTT.

V usage is TRBV19 and J usage is TRBJ1-6; no clear D gene. Germline values: CDR1 LNHDA, CDR2 SQIVND (reference sequence). Between the trimmed V and J ends, which lost 7 bases and 0 bases, there was a span of 7 bases. The CDR3 totals 14 residues. CDR3 nucleotide sequence: TGTGCCAGTACCGAGAGCTCCTATAATTCACCCCTCCACTTT. Translating it yields CASTESSYNSPLHF.

The chain joins TRBV5-1 to TRBJ1-6; the match to TRBD1 covers 9 bases. Germline loops: CDR1 SGHRS, CDR2 YFSETQ. V dropped 4 bases and J dropped 9; count of bases not matched to a gene: 2. The CDR3 contains 13 residues. This CDR3 reads CASSGDRVSPLHF. The CDR3 nucleotides read TGCGCCAGCAGCGGGGACAGGGTTTCACCCCTCCACTTT.

This clone has just one count. The genes are TRBV19 and TRBJ1-6; D call uncertain. The CDR3 runs 12 residues. The V gene's germline CDR1 is LNHDA and CDR2 SQIVND (reference sequence). V lost 5 bases to trimming and J lost 10 bases, with 9 bases between them. The CDR3 loop is CASSFQESPLHF. The DNA for the CDR3 is TGTGCCAGTAGTTTCCAGGAATCACCCCTCCACTTT.

V is TRBV6-5 and J is TRBJ2-3, with 12 bases fitting TRBD2. Germline CDR1 and CDR2: MNHEY and SVGAGI. CDR3 length equals 13 residues. With V trimmed by 11 bases and J by 5 bases, 5 bases remained unmatched. The CDR3 coding sequence is TGTGCCGGCTCTAGCGGGGGGGGAGATACGCAGTATTTT. Its translation: CAGSSGGGDTQYF.

CDR3 sequence: CASSQRRGQDWLDIRADSPLHF. CDR3 bases: TGTGCCAGCAGCCAAAGGCGGGGACAGGACTGGTTAGACATACGGGCTGATTCACCCCTCCACTTT. J is TRBJ1-6 and V is TRBV7-3, with TRBD1 identical over 8 bases. Looked up from germline, CDR1 is SGHTA and CDR2 is FQGTGA. This CDR3 contains 22 residues. Trimming at V came to 5 bases and at J to 8 bases, leaving 29 bases not matched to a gene.

This chain uses TRBV5-1 with TRBJ1-1; 12 bases align to TRBD1. Germline-derived CDR1 and CDR2 are SGHRS and YFSETQ. This CDR3 region has 17 residues. With 3 bases clipped from V and 8 bases from J, the junction kept 14 bases outside the gene matches. The CDR3 bases are TGCGCCAGCAGCTCCGGGACAGGGGGCTCAGGAAGGTTGGAAGCTTTCTTT. Its protein product is CASSSGTGGSGRLEAFF.

J is TRBJ1-3 and V is TRBV2, with a weak D call TRBD1 (5 bases). V was cut by 3 bases and J by 0 bases, with 12 bases left in between. This CDR3 is 16 amino acids long. CDR1 and CDR2 (germline): SNHLY, FYNNEI. CDR3 amino acids: CASSEGRLNSGNTIYF. The CDR3 nucleotides are TGTGCCAGCAGTGAGGGGCGGCTCAACTCTGGAAACACCATATATTTT.

The chain links TRBV14 to TRBJ1-6; D is unresolved. CDR3 size: 13 residues. V gave up 4 bases and J gave up 6 bases, with 7 bases separating them. Germline-derived CDR1 and CDR2 are SGHDN and FVKESK. The CDR3 region is CASSPSTNSPLHF. CDR3 DNA: TGTGCCAGCAGCCCCAGTACTAATTCACCCCTCCACTTT.

Notes on this clone: Other DNA sequences in the same sample also yield this CDR3. This chain joins TRBV27 and TRBJ1-3; TRBD1 is a possible D gene (6 bases). The CDR3 has 14 amino acids. CDR1 is MNHEY, CDR2 SMNVEV, per germline (reference sequence). Trimming cost V 2 bases and J 2 bases, with 7 bases left between them. The CDR3 loop reads CASSLQGTGNTIYF. CDR3 sequence (DNA): TGTGCCAGCAGTTTACAGGGGACTGGAAACACCATATATTTT.

The chain links TRBV5-1 to TRBJ1-1, with 7 nucleotides matching TRBD1. CDR3 length: 14 amino acids. The germline V gene encodes CDR1 SGHRS and CDR2 YFSETQ. J gave up 4 bases and V 2 bases, and 5 bases lay outside the gene matches. In nucleotides, the CDR3 is TGCGCCAGCAGCTTTCAGGGGGAGGCCACTGAAGCTTTCTTT. Amino acid sequence: CASSFQGEATEAFF.

This chain uses TRBV6-5 with TRBJ1-2; possible D gene TRBD1, 6 bases. This CDR3 comprises 14 residues. Germline-derived CDR1 and CDR2 are MNHEY and SVGAGI. V gave up 5 bases and J gave up 0 bases, with 10 bases separating them. The CDR3 DNA reads TGTGCCAGCAGTCAGGGGCGAGCTAACTATGGCTACACCTTC. This gives the protein CASSQGRANYGYTF.

The CDR3 sequence is CAIMSATIQDSSTDTQYF. CDR3 in DNA: TGTGCCATCATGTCTGCCACCATCCAGGATTCTAGCACAGATACGCAGTATTTT. The V gene is TRBV10-3, the J gene TRBJ2-3; no reliable D call. CDR1 is ENHRY, CDR2 SYGVKD, per germline. The CDR3 covers 18 residues. V was clipped by 7 bases and J by 0 bases, with 23 bases between them.

The rearrangement joins TRBV6-5 to TRBJ2-2; the D is unclear. The CDR3 loop spans 12 amino acids. In germline, CDR1 is MNHEY, CDR2 SVGAGI. V was cut by 4 bases and J by 3 bases, with 3 bases left in between. CDR3 region: CASSFDTGELFF. DNA of the CDR3: TGTGCCAGCAGTTTCGACACCGGGGAGCTGTTTTTT.

The chain combines TRBV24-1 with TRBJ2-5; 12 nucleotides align to TRBD2. This CDR3 comprises 17 residues. Germline CDR1 is KGHDR and CDR2 is SFDVKD. V shed 3 bases, J shed 4 bases, and the junction held 8 bases outside the gene matches. CDR3: CATSDVSSGGAGETQYF. The DNA of the CDR3 is TGTGCCACCAGTGATGTTTCTAGCGGGGGGGCCGGAGAGACCCAGTACTTC.

The chain uses TRBV28 and TRBJ2-3; no clear D. CDR3 length: 11 residues. Germline V CDR1 and CDR2: MDHEN, SYDVKM. V was trimmed by 7 bases and J by 3 bases, leaving 5 bases between them. The CDR3: CASKSTDTQYF. CDR3 DNA: TGTGCCAGCAAATCGACAGATACGCAGTATTTT.

This chain connects TRBV5-1 to TRBJ1-1; 10 bases fit TRBD1. This CDR3 is 15 amino acids long. The germline CDR1 and CDR2 sequences are SGHRS and YFSETQ. V was clipped by 4 bases and J by 5 bases; unmatched bases: 8. The CDR3 sequence: CASSPSADRGTEAFF. The CDR3 coding sequence is TGCGCCAGCAGCCCCTCTGCGGACAGGGGGACTGAAGCTTTCTTT.

This chain joins TRBV6-6 and TRBJ2-5, with D possibly being TRBD2 (6 bases). Germline loops: CDR1 MNHNY, CDR2 SVGAGI (reference sequence). This CDR3 has 12 amino acids. V lost 6 bases and J lost 5, with 10 bases in between. The CDR3 region has the DNA TGTGCCAGCAGCCCCCGGGGGGAGACCCAGTACTTC. This translates into CASSPRGETQYF.

This chain uses TRBV5-1 with TRBJ2-5; tentative D call: TRBD1 (6 bases). This CDR3 is 14 amino acids long. The germline CDR1 and CDR2 sequences are SGHRS and YFSETQ. V was clipped by 1 base and J by 2 bases, with 9 bases between them. CDR3 sequence: CASSLQGQQETQYF. For the CDR3, the DNA is TGCGCCAGCAGCTTGCAAGGACAGCAAGAGACCCAGTACTTC.

The chain combines TRBV5-1 with TRBJ2-5, with 11 bases that match TRBD2. The CDR3 has 15 amino acids. From germline, CDR1 is SGHRS and CDR2 YFSETQ. The V segment lost 4 bases and the J segment 3 bases; nucleotides outside the gene matches: 5. The DNA for the CDR3 is TGCGCCAGCAGCCAGAGACTAGCGGGGAAAGAGACCCAGTACTTC. Amino acids: CASSQRLAGKETQYF. Full variable domain (outside the CDR3, taken from reference TRBV5-1 and TRBJ2-5): KAGVTQTPRYLIKTRGQQVTLSCSPISGHRSVSWYQQTPGQGLQFLFEYFSETQRNKGNFPGRFSGRQFSNSRSEMNVSTLELGDSALYLCASSQRLAGKETQYFGPGTRLLVL.

This clone was counted once. The CDR3 DNA reads as TGCGCCAGCAGCTTGCCCCTCGCGGGGGAGGGCGGGGAGCTGTTTTTT. It encodes CASSLPLAGEGGELFF. This sequence joins TRBV5-1 and TRBJ2-2; 7 bases line up with TRBD2. The CDR3 runs 16 residues. J was trimmed by 7 bases and V by 1 base; bases with no gene match: 10. CDR1 is SGHRS and CDR2 is YFSETQ in the germline V gene.

Turning to this clone: Other DNA sequences in this specimen translate into the identical CDR3. The J gene is TRBJ2-1, the V gene TRBV2, with D possibly matching TRBD2 (7 bases). Between the trimmed V and J ends, which lost 8 bases and 3 bases, there was a span of 11 bases. The germline gives CDR1 SNHLY, CDR2 FYNNEI. The CDR3 is made up of 13 amino acids. The CDR3 sequence is CASGGGSYNEQFF. The CDR3 DNA follows: TGTGCCAGCGGGGGGGGCAGCTACAATGAGCAGTTCTTC.

Concerning this clone itself: Other DNA sequences within the sample encode an identical CDR3. The rearrangement joins TRBV18 to TRBJ1-5; possible D gene TRBD1, 6 bases. This CDR3 has 14 amino acids. V was trimmed by 2 bases and J by 4 bases, leaving 9 bases between them. CDR1 and CDR2 (germline): KGHSH, LQKENI. CDR3 DNA sequence: TGTGCCAGCTCACCATCAGGGGAGAATCAGCCCCAGCATTTT. Its translation is CASSPSGENQPQHF.

V is TRBV5-1 and J is TRBJ1-1; possible D gene TRBD1, 5 bases. Trimming pared 4 bases from V and 1 base from J, leaving 11 bases between. The CDR3 is made up of 14 amino acids. CDR1 and CDR2 (germline): SGHRS, YFSETQ. CDR3 amino acids: CASSLRARNTEAFF. The CDR3 DNA reads as TGCGCCAGCAGCCTCAGGGCAAGGAACACTGAAGCTTTCTTT.

This sequence joins TRBV11-2 and TRBJ1-2; D uncertain. Per germline, CDR1 SGHAT and CDR2 FQNNGV. This CDR3 spans 14 amino acids. Trimming cost V 1 base and J 4 bases, with 10 bases left between them. CDR3 sequence: CASSLGGGVYGYTF. CDR3 sequence (DNA): TGTGCCAGCAGCTTAGGTGGCGGGGTCTATGGCTACACCTTC.

This clone has only one observation. This CDR3 is also generated by other DNA sequences in the sample. The rearrangement links TRBV5-1 to TRBJ2-5, with a possible D match to TRBD1 (5 bases). The CDR3 is 14 residues long. Germline values: CDR1 SGHRS, CDR2 YFSETQ. The germline V and J ends were trimmed by 3 bases and 1 base, with 10 bases remaining between them. The CDR3 region has the DNA TGCGCCAGCAGCTCCCAGGGTAGCCAAGAGACCCAGTACTTC. It yields the protein CASSSQGSQETQYF. Variable domain in full (rest from reference TRBV5-1 and TRBJ2-5): KAGVTQTPRYLIKTRGQQVTLSCSPISGHRSVSWYQQTPGQGLQFLFEYFSETQRNKGNFPGRFSGRQFSNSRSEMNVSTLELGDSALYLCASSSQGSQETQYFGPGTRLLVL.

The chain uses TRBV4-1 and TRBJ1-2; D is uncertain. The CDR3 length is 13 residues. Germline CDR1 reads MGHRA; CDR2 reads YSYEKL. V lost 3 bases to trimming and J lost 8 bases, with 13 bases between them. The CDR3 DNA sequence: TGCGCCAGCAGCCATCTGTCCCAGGCGGGCTACACCTTC. Encoded protein: CASSHLSQAGYTF.